This TCR beta chain came from a study of T cell repertoires in cytomegalovirus infection. About the research overall: Carrying CMV and the relevant HLA type showed in public TCR beta signatures. General study findings and limits: The ex vivo response was dominated by HLA-C-restricted CMV-specific TCR beta clonotypes.

This clonotype was picked up many times. Its specificity is unknown. TCRdb fed the reads into MiXCR, producing one record per CDR3 protein. The table records about 310,000 distinct CDR3 sequences, 15% to 20% of them present only once. Germline CDR1 reads MGHRA; CDR2 reads YSYEKL. The CDR3 consists of 15 residues. V shed 1 base and J shed 6 bases, with 12 bases lying between them. Sequencing used PBMCs. V is TRBV4-1 and J is TRBJ2-2; D not resolved. The receptor comes from a human donor in good health (CMV status not recorded). Some clones in this sample may be carry-over from other donors' samples. The DNA of the CDR3 is TGCGCCAGCAGCCAAGGGGCCCGGGTAGCCGGGGAGCTGTTTTTT. This codes for CASSQGARVAGELFF.